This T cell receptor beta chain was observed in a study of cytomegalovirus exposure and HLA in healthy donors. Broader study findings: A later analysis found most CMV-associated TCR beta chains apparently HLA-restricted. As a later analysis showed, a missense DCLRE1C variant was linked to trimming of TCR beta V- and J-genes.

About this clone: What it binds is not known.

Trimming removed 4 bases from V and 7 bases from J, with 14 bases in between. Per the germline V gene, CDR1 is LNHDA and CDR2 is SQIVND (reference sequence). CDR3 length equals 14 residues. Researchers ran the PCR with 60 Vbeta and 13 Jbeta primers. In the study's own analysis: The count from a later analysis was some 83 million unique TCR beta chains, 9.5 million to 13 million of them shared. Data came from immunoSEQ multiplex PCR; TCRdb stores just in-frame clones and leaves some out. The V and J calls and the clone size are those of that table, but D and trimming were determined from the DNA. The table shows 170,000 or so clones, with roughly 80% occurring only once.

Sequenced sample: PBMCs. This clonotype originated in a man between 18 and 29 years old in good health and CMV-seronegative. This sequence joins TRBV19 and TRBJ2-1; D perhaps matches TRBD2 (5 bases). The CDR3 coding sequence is TGTGCCAGTAGTAAACTAGGGTGGGATAATGAGCAGTTCTTC. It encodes CASSKLGWDNEQFF.